This T cell receptor (beta chain) comes out of a study of blood T cells in healthy people across ages. General study points: In long-lived donors, naive CD4+ cell counts and diversity exceeded those of aged donors. Not knowing donor CMV status may have confounded expanded clonotype changes.

The CDR3 is 12 amino acids. V was shortened by 2 bases and J by 5 bases, with 9 bases between the two germline ends. The germline V gene encodes CDR1 SQVTM and CDR2 ANQGSEA. The sample holds a few counts of this clonotype. What it binds is not known. The donors, all healthy, were Caucasians living in Russia, aged about 6 to 100. A second PCR, run for about 7 to 11 cycles, used a sample-barcoded 5' primer plus a J-beta primer mix. Template switching added a 12-random-nucleotide identifier to every cDNA molecule. TCRdb re-called the 5' RACE reads with MiXCR, one entry per CDR3 protein. Here the sample spans about 1.8 million distinct CDR3 sequences, about 50% being singletons.

The V gene is TRBV29-1, the J gene TRBJ2-5; D gene unclear. Sequencing input: blood. The TCR comes from a woman in her 40s in good health. DNA of the CDR3: TGCAGCGTTGAACAGCCCCCCGAGACCCAGTACTTC. Translating gives CSVEQPPETQYF.